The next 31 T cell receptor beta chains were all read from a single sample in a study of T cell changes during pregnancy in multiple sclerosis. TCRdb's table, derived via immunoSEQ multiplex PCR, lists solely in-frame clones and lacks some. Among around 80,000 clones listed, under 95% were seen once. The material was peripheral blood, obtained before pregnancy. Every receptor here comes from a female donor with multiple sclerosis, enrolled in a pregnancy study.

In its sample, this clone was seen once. The CDR3 DNA reads TGTGCCAGTAGTATCAACTCCGGAGCAGGGTCCTATGGCTACACCTTC. Protein: CASSINSGAGSYGYTF. The V and J genes are TRBV19 and TRBJ1-2; D may be TRBD1 (5 bases). Germline values: CDR1 LNHDA, CDR2 SQIVND (reference sequence). Trimming cost V 3 bases and J 4 bases, with 18 bases left between them. The CDR3 length is 16 residues.

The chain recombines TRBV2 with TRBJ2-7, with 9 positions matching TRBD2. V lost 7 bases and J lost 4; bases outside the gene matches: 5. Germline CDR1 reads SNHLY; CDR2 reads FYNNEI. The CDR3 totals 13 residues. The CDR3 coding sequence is TGTGCCAGCATAACCGCGGGGGGGTACGAGCAGTACTTC. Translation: CASITAGGYEQYF.

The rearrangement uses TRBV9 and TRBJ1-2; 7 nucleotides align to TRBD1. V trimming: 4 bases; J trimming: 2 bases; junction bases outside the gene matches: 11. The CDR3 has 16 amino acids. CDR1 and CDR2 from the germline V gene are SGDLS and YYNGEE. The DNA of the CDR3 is TGTGCCAGCAGCCCCTTGACAGGGCCGATCAACTATGGCTACACCTTC. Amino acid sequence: CASSPLTGPINYGYTF.

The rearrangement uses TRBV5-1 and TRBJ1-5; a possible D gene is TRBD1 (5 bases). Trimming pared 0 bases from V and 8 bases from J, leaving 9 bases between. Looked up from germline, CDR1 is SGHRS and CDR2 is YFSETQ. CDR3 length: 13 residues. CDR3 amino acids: CASSLGGREPQHF. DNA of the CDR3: TGCGCCAGCAGCTTGGGGGGGAGGGAGCCCCAGCATTTT.

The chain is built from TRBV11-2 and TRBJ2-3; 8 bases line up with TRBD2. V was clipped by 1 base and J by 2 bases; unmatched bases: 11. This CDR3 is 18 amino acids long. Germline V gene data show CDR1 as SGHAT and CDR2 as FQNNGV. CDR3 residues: CASSLVSRSGALTDTQYF. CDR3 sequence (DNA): TGTGCCAGCAGCTTAGTGTCGCGTAGCGGGGCCCTCACAGATACGCAGTATTTT. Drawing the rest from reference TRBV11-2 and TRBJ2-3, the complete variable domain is EAGVAQSPRYKIIEKRQSVAFWCNPISGHATLYWYQQILGQGPKLLIQFQNNGVVDDSQLPKDRFSAERLKGVDSTLKIQPAKLEDSAVYLCASSLVSRSGALTDTQYFGPGTRLTVL.

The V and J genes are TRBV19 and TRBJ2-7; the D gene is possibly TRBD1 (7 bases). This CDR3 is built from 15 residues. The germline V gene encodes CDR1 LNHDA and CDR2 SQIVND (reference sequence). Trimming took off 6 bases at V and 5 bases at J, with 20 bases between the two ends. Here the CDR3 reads CASSRGVTGSNEQYF. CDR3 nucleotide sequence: TGTGCCAGTAGCAGGGGGGTGACAGGGTCAAACGAGCAGTACTTC.

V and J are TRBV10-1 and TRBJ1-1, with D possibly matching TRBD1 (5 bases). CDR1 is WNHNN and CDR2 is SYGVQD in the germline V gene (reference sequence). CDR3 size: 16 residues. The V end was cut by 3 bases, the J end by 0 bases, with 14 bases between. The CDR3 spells CASSEPGERMNTEAFF. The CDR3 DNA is TGCGCCAGCAGTGAACCGGGGGAAAGAATGAACACTGAAGCTTTCTTT.

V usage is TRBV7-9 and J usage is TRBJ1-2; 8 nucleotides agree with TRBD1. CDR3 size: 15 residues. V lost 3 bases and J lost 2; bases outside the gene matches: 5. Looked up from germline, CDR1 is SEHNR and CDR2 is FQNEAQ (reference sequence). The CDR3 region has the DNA TGTGCCAGCAGCTTCCAGGGGGCGCGAAACTATGGCTACACCTTC. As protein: CASSFQGARNYGYTF.

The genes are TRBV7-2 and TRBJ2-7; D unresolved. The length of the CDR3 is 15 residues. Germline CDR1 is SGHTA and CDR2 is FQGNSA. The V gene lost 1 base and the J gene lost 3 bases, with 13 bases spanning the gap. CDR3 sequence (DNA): TGTGCCAGCAGCTTAGATCACTACCCCATCTACGAGCAGTACTTC. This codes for CASSLDHYPIYEQYF.

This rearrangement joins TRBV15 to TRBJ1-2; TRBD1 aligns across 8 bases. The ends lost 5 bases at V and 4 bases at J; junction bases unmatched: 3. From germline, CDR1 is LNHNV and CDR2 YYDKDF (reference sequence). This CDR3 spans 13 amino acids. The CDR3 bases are TGTGCCACCAGCTCCGGACAGGGCTATGGCTACACCTTC. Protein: CATSSGQGYGYTF.

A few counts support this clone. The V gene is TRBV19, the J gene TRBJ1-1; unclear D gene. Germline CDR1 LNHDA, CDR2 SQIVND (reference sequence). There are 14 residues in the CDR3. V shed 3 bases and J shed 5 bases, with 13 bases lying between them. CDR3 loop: CASSMQVSKTEAFF. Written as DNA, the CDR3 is TGTGCCAGTAGTATGCAGGTGTCGAAAACTGAAGCTTTCTTT.

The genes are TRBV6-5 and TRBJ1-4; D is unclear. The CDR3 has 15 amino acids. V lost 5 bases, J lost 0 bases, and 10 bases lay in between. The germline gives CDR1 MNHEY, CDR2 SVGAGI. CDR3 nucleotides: TGTGCCAGCAGTCACGATCCGGCAACTAATGAAAAACTGTTTTTT. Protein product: CASSHDPATNEKLFF.

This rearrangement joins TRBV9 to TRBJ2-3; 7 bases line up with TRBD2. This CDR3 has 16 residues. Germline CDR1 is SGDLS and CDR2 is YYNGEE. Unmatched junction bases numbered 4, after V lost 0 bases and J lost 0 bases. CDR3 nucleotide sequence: TGTGCCAGCAGCGTAGCTACTAGCGTTAGCACAGATACGCAGTATTTT. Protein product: CASSVATSVSTDTQYF.

The CDR3 DNA sequence: TGTGCCAGCAGCACCCAGGGCTATGGCTACACCTTC. Translation gives CASSTQGYGYTF. This sequence joins TRBV5-4 and TRBJ1-2; D perhaps matches TRBD1 (5 bases). This CDR3 region has 12 residues. Trimming removed 4 bases at V and 4 bases at J, with 8 bases between. Germline lookup yields CDR1 SGHNT and CDR2 YYREEE (reference sequence).

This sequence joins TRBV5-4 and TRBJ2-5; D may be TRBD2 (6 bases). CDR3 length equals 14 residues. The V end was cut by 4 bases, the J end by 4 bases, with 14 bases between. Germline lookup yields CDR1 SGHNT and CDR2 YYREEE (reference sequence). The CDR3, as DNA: TGTGCCAGCAGCCGCGGACCGGGGGTAGAGACCCAGTACTTC. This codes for CASSRGPGVETQYF.

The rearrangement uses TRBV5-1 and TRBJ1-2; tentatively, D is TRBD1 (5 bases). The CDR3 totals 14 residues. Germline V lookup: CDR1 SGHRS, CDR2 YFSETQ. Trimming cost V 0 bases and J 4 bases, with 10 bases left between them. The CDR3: CASSLEGDSYGYTF. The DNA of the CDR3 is TGCGCCAGCAGCTTGGAGGGCGACAGCTATGGCTACACCTTC.

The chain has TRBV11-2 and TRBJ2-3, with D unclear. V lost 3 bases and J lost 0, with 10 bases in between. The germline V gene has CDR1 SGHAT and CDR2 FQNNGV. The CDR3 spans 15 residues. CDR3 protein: CASSFILGSTDTQYF. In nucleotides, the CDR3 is TGTGCCAGCAGCTTTATCCTCGGTAGCACAGATACGCAGTATTTT.

The CDR3 nucleotides read TGTGCCACCAGCAGAGATAGAAGCCCGCGTCGCTCCTATAATTCACCCCTCCACTTT. It translates to CATSRDRSPRRSYNSPLHF. The chain combines TRBV15 with TRBJ1-6, with unresolved D. This CDR3 is built from 19 residues. V lost 0 bases and J 0 bases, leaving 15 bases between the germline ends. Germline CDR1 LNHNV, CDR2 YYDKDF (reference sequence).

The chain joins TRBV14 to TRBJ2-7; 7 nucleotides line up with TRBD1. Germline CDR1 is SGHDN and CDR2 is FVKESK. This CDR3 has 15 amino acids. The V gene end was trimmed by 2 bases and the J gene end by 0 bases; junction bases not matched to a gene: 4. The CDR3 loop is CASSQTTGSSYEQYF. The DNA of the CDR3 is TGTGCCAGCAGCCAAACGACAGGGTCCTCCTACGAGCAGTACTTC.

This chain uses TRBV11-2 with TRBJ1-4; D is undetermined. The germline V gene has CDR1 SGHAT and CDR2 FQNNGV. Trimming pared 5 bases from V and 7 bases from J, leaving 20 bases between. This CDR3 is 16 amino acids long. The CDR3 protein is CASSIIRTEAGEKLFF. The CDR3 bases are TGTGCCAGCAGCATAATTCGGACGGAGGCCGGTGAAAAACTGTTTTTT.

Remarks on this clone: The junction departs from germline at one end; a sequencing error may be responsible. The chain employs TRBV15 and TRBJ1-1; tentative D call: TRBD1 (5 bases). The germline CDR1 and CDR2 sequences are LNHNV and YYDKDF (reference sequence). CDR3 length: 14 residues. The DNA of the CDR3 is TGTGCCACCAGTAGAGGGGCAGGGTACACTGAAGCTTTCTTT. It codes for CATSRGAGYTEAFF.

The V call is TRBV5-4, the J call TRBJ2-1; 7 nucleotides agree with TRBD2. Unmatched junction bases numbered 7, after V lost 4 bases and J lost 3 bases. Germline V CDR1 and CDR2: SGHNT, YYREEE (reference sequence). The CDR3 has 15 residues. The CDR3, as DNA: TGTGCCAGCAGCCCCCGGGGGGAAGGCTACAATGAGCAGTTCTTC. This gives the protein CASSPRGEGYNEQFF.

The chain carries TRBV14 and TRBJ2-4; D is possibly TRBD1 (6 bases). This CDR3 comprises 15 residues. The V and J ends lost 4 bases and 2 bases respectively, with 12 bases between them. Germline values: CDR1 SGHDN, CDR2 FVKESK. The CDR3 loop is CASSPGRGTKNIQYF. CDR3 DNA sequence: TGTGCCAGCAGCCCTGGCAGGGGAACCAAAAACATTCAGTACTTC.

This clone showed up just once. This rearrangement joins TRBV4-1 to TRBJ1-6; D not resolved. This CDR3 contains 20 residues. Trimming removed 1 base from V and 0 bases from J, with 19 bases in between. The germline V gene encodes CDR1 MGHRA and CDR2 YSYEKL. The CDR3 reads CASSQVLASLKFSYNSPLHF. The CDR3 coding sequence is TGCGCCAGCAGCCAAGTCCTTGCTTCCCTAAAATTCTCCTATAATTCACCCCTCCACTTT.

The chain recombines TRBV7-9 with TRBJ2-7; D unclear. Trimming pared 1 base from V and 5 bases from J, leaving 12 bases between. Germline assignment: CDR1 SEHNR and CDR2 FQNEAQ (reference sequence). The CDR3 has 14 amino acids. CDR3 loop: CASSLVGDRHEQYF. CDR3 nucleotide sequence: TGTGCCAGCAGCTTAGTCGGAGATCGCCACGAGCAGTACTTC.

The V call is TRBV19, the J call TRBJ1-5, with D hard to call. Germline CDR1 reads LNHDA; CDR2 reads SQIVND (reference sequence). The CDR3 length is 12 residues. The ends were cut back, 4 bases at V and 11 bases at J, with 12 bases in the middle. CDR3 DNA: TGTGCCAGTAGTACAGCCCTAGCGACCCAGCATTTT. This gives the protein CASSTALATQHF.

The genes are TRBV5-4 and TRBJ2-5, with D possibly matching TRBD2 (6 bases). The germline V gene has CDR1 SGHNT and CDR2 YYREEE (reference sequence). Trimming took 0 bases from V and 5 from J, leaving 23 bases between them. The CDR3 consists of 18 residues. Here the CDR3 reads CASSLVGRTRTNGETQYF. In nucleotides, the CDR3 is TGTGCCAGCAGCTTGGTAGGACGGACAAGGACTAACGGGGAGACCCAGTACTTC.

CDR3 nucleotides: TGTGCCAGCAGCGTTGATAGCGGGGGGGCCGGGGAGCTGTTTTTT. Its protein is CASSVDSGGAGELFF. The chain carries TRBV9 and TRBJ2-2; the match to TRBD2 covers 11 bases. Trimming removed 2 bases from V and 6 bases from J; junction bases left unmatched: 3. The germline V gene has CDR1 SGDLS and CDR2 YYNGEE. This CDR3 region has 15 residues.

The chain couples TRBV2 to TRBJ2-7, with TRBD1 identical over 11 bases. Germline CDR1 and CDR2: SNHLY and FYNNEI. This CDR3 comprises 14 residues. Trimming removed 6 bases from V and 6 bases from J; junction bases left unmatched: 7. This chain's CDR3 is CASRQGQGVSEQYF. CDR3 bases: TGTGCCAGCAGACAGGGACAGGGGGTTTCCGAGCAGTACTTC.

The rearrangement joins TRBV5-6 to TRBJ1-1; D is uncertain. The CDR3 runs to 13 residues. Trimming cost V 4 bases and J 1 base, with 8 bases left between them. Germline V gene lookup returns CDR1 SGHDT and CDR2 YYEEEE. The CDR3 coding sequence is TGTGCCAGCAGCCGACGGGGGAACACTGAAGCTTTCTTT. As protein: CASSRRGNTEAFF.

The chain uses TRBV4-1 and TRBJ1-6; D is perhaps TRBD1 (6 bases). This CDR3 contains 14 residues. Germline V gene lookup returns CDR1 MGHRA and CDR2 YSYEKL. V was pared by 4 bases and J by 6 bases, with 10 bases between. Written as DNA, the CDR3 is TGCGCCAGCAGCCCCAGGGACACTAATTCACCCCTCCACTTT. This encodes CASSPRDTNSPLHF.